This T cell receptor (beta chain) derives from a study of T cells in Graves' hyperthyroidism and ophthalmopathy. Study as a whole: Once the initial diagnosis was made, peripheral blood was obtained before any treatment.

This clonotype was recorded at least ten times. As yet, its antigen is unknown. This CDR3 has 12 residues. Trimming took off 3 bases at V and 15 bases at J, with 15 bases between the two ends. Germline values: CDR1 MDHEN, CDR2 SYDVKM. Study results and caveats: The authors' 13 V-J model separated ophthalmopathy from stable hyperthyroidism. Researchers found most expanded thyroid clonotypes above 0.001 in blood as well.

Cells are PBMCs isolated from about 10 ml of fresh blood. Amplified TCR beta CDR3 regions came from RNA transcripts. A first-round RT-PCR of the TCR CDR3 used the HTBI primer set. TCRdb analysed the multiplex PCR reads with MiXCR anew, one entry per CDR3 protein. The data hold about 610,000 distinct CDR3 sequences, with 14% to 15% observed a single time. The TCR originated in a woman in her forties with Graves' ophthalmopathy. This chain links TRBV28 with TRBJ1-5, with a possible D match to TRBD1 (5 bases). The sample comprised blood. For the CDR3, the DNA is TGTGCCAGCAGTTTTTCGATGCAGGGAGGGCATTTT. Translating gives CASSFSMQGGHF.